The 4 T cell receptor beta chains below all came from one sample that was sequenced in a study of T cell repertoires in cytomegalovirus infection. These receptors lack a known antigen. TCRdb reprocessed the reads with MiXCR, giving one entry per CDR3 protein. The data show about a million distinct CDR3 sequences, approximately 32% seen once. Sequenced material: cultured CD8+ T cells from PBMCs, taken from culture after CMV antigen stimulation. The source of these receptors is a human donor in good health (CMV status not recorded). Some clones in this sample may be carry-over from other donors' samples.

This clonotype was counted only a few times. The gene calls are TRBV14 and TRBJ2-3; unclear D gene. The germline V gene encodes CDR1 SGHDN and CDR2 FVKESK. The CDR3 length is 13 residues. Trimming pared 1 base from V and 5 bases from J, leaving 7 bases between. The CDR3, as DNA: TGTGCCAGCAGCCAAGCAGATGGAGATACGCAGTATTTT. Amino acid sequence: CASSQADGDTQYF.

The chain's CDR3 is CASSLGGGPEQYV. In nucleotides, the CDR3 is TGTGCCAGCAGCTTAGGAGGGGGCCCCGAGCAGTACGTC. The V call is TRBV13, the J call TRBJ2-7; 7 positions match TRBD1. This CDR3 is 13 amino acids long. The germline V gene has CDR1 PRHDT and CDR2 FYEKMQ (reference sequence). V was pared by 0 bases and J by 6 bases, with 2 bases of the junction left unmatched.

The chain has TRBV6-6 and TRBJ1-5; TRBD1 is a possible D gene (5 bases). Trimming stripped 2 bases from V and 11 bases from J, with 22 bases between. Germline CDR1 reads MNHNY; CDR2 reads SVGAGI (reference sequence). The CDR3 runs to 16 residues. The CDR3 nucleotides are TGTGCCAGCAGTTACCTGACAGCATCCGGGTCGGAAGCCCAGCATTTT. Its translation is CASSYLTASGSEAQHF.

This clonotype appeared a single time. This chain connects TRBV27 to TRBJ2-2; possibly TRBD1 or TRBD2 for D (6 bases each). The CDR3 contains 13 residues. V lost 6 bases to trimming and J lost 6 bases, with 11 bases between them. Germline V gene sequence: CDR1 MNHEY, CDR2 SMNVEV (reference sequence). Here the CDR3 reads CASRGGGSGELFF. The DNA for the CDR3 is TGTGCCAGCAGGGGGGGCGGATCCGGGGAGCTGTTTTTT.